This TCR beta chain was captured in a study of T cells in Graves' hyperthyroidism and ophthalmopathy. Overall study: At initial diagnosis, before any treatment had begun, peripheral blood was obtained.

Many counts were recorded for this clonotype. Its antigen is currently unknown. TCR beta CDR3 sequences were amplified from RNA transcripts. TCR CDR3 regions were first amplified by RT-PCR with HTBI primers. TCRdb re-analysed the multiplex PCR reads in MiXCR, keeping a single row per CDR3 protein. The sample carries some 700,000 distinct CDR3 sequences, roughly 17% recorded once. Study outcomes and limitations: Most thyroid clonotypes with frequency above 0.001 were detected in blood.

Criteria for exclusion of patients were uncontrolled infection, other autoimmune disease, pregnancy or lactation. Fresh peripheral blood, about 9.6 ml, yielded the PBMCs. Germline loops: CDR1 MNHEY, CDR2 SMNVEV (reference sequence). This CDR3 has 14 residues. The germline V and J ends were trimmed by 7 bases and 5 bases, with 16 bases remaining between them. Input material: blood. The genes are TRBV27 and TRBJ2-3; D unclear. The sequence derives from a man between 45 and 60 years old with Graves' hyperthyroidism. The CDR3 DNA sequence: TGTGCCAGCACCTTATCCCTTCCTCAAGATACGCAGTATTTT. Protein sequence: CASTLSLPQDTQYF.